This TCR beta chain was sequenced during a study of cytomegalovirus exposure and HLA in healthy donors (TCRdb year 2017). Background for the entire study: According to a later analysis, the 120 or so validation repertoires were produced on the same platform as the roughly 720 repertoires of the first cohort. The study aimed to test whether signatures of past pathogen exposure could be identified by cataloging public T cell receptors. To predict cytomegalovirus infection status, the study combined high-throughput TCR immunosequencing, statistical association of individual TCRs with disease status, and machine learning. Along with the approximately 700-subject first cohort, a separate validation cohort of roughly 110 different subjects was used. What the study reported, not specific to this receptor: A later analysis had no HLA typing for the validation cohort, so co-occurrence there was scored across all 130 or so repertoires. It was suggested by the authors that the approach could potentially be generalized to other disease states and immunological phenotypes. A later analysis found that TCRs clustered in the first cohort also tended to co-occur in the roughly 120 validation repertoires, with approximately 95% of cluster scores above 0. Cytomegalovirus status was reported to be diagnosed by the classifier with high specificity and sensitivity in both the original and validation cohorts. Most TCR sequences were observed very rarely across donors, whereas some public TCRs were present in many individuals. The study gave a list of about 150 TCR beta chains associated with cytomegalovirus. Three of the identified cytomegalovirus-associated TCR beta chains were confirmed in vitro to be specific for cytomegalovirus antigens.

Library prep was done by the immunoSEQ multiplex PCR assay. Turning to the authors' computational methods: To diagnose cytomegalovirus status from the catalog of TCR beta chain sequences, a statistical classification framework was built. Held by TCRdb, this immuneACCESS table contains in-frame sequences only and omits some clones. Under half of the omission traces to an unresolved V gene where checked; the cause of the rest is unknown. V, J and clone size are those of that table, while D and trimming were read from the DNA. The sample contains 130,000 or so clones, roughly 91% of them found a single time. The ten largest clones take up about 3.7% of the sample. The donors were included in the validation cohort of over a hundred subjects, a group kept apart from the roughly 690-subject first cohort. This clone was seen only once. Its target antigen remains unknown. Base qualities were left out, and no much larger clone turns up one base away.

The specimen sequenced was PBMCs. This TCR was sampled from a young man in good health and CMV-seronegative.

The nucleotides are TGTGCCAGCAGCCCATCCCCATGGAGGTCGCCCCTAGCCAAAAACATTCAGTACTTC. Translated, it reads CASSPSPWRSPLAKNIQYF. The chain is made from TRBV9 and TRBJ2-4; TRBD2 might be the D gene, on 5 matching bases. From cysteine to phenylalanine, the CDR3 is 19 amino acids long. CDR3 DNA only is kept here, 57 bases in frame from base 1. Taken from the germline V gene, the CDR1 and CDR2 loops are SGDLS and YYNGEE. The V end loses 4 bases and the J end loses 0 bases, and a stretch of 23 bases separates them. The variable domain in full, with residues beyond the CDR3 obtained from the reference TRBV9 and TRBJ2-4 genes, is DSGVTQTPKHLITATGQRVTLRCSPRSGDLSVYWYQQSLDQGLQFLIQYYNGEERAKGNILERFSAQQFPDLHSELNLSSLELGDSALYFCASSPSPWRSPLAKNIQYFGAGTRLSVL.